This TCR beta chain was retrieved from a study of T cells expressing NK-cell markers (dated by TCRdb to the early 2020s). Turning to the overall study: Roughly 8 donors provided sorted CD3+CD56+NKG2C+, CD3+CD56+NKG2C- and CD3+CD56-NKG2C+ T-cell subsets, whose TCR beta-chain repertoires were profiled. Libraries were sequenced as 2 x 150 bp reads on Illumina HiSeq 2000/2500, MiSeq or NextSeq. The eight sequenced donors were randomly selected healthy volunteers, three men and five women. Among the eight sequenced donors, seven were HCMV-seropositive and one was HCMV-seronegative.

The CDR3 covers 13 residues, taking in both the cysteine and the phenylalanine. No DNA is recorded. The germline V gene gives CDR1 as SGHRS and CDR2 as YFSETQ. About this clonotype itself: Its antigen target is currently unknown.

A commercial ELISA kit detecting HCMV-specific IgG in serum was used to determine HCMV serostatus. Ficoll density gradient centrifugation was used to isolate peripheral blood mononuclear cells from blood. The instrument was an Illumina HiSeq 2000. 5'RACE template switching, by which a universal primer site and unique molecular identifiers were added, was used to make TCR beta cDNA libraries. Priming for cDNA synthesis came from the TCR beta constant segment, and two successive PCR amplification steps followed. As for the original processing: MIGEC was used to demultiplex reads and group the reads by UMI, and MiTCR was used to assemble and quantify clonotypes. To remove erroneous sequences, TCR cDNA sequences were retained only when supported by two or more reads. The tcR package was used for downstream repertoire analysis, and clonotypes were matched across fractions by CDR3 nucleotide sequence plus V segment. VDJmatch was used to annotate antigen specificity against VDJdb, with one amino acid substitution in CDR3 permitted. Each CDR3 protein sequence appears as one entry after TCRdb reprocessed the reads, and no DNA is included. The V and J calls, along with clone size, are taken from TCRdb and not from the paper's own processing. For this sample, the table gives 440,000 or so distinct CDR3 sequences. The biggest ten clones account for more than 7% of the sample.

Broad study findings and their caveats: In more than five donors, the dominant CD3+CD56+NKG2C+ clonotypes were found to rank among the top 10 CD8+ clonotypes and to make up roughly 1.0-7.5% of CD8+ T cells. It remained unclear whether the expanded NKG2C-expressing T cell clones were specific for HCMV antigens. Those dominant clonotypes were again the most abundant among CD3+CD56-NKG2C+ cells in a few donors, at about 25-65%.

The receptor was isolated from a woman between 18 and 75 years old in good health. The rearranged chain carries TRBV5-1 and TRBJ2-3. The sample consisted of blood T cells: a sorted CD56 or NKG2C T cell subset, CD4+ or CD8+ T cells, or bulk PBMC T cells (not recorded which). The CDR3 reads CASRSMGRDTQYF.